This record covers a single TCR beta chain. Its cognate antigen is unknown. Assay: immunoSEQ multiplex PCR; the TCRdb copy retains only in-frame clones and omits some. In the table there are about 400,000 clones, around nine tenths of which are singletons. Trimming took 8 bases from V and 3 from J; bases not matched to a gene: 10. Germline assignment: CDR1 SQVTM and CDR2 ANQGSEA. This CDR3 spans 15 amino acids. These data belong to a study of Ad26.COV2.S vaccination and SARS-CoV-2 variants. Turning to the study itself: Trial arm assignment for the donor was COV1001 Ad26.COV2.S.

Treatment here: some 20 received Ad26.COV2.S at low or high dose, single or two shots; about 5 received placebo; per-sample allocation not given. Sampling took place 63 days after the first vaccine or placebo injection. This person who donated was an adult of 18-55 years in Boston. The study's findings and limits: Non-spike TCR breadth showed similarity between vaccine and placebo recipients. Spike-specific TCR breadth ran higher among vaccine recipients than placebo recipients.

The rearrangement joins TRBV29-1 to TRBJ2-2, with TRBD1 matching over 9 bases. The source of this sequence is a person aged 18-65 years who received the Ad26.COV2.S COVID-19 vaccine or a placebo. The material was peripheral blood, obtained in a trial of Ad26.COV2.S vaccine versus placebo. In nucleotides, the CDR3 is TGCAGCACCACAGGGGGCGCAGGGTACACCGGGGAGCTGTTTTTT. As protein: CSTTGGAGYTGELFF.